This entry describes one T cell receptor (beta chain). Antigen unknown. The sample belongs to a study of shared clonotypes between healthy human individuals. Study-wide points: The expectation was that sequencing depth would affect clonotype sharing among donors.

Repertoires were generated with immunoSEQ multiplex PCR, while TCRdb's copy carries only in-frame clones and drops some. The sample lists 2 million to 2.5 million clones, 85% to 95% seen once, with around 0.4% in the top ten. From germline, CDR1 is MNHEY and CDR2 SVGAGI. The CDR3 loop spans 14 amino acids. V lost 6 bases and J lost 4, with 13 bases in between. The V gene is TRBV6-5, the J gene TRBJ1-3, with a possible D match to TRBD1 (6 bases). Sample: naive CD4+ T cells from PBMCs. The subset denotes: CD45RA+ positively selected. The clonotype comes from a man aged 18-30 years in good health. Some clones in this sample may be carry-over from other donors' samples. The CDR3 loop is CASSKGGRGNTIYF. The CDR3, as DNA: TGTGCCAGCAGCAAGGGGGGGCGCGGAAACACCATATATTTT.